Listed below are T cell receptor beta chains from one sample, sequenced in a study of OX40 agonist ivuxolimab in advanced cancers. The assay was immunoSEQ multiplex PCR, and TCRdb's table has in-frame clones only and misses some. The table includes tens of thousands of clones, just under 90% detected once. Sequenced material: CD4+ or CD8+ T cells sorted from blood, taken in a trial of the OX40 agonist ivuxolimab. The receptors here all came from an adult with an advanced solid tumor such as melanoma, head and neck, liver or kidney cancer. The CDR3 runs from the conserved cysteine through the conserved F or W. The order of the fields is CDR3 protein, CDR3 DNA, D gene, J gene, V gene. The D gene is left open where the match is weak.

CASSLEAGGYEQYF	TGTGCCAGCAGCTTAGAAGCGGGAGGCTACGAGCAGTACTTC	TRBD2	TRBJ2-7	TRBV7-8
CASSLVIREVGIQYF	TGCGCCAGCAGCTTGGTCATTAGGGAGGTGGGCATTCAGTACTTC	-	TRBJ2-4	TRBV5-1
CASQGNTEAFF	TGTGCCAGCCAGGGAAACACTGAAGCTTTCTTT	-	TRBJ1-1	TRBV2
CASSLTGTASNQPQHF	TGTGCCAGTAGTTTGACCGGGACCGCTAGCAATCAGCCCCAGCATTTT	-	TRBJ1-5	TRBV19
CACDRDTFYEQYF	TGTGCCTGCGACCGGGACACATTCTACGAGCAGTACTTC	-	TRBJ2-7	TRBV6-1
CAWGTAGNTIYF	TGTGCCTGGGGGACTGCTGGAAACACCATATATTTT	-	TRBJ1-3	TRBV30
CASSMAPSYEQYF	TGTGCCAGTAGTATGGCTCCTTCCTACGAGCAGTACTTC	-	TRBJ2-7	TRBV19
CASSGGLAGDIYEQYF	TGCGCCAGCAGCGGCGGACTAGCGGGAGACATTTACGAGCAGTACTTC	TRBD2	TRBJ2-7	TRBV5-1
CASTVNGGLEAFF	TGTGCCAGCACTGTAAACGGGGGGCTGGAAGCTTTCTTT	-	TRBJ1-1	TRBV18
CASSQLRNQPQHF	TGTGCCAGCAGCCAATTAAGGAATCAGCCCCAGCATTTT	-	TRBJ1-5	TRBV6-6